The 21 T cell receptor beta chains below all came from one sample that was sequenced in a study of blood T cells in healthy people across ages. The second PCR ran roughly 7 to 11 cycles with a sample-barcoded 5' primer and J-beta primers. TCRdb used MiXCR to reprocess the 5' RACE reads, holding one entry per CDR3 protein. This table holds around 600,000 distinct CDR3 sequences, 40% to 50% found once. Sequencing used blood. These receptor sequences come from a man older than 75 in good health.

This rearrangement joins TRBV6-1 to TRBJ2-1, with 8 positions matching TRBD2. The germline gives CDR1 MNHNS, CDR2 SASEGT. The CDR3 is made up of 16 amino acids. Trimming took 2 bases from V and 9 from J; bases not matched to a gene: 12. CDR3 loop: CASSEIQGRGTSEQFF. In nucleotides, the CDR3 is TGTGCCAGCAGTGAAATACAAGGCCGGGGGACTAGTGAGCAGTTCTTC.

This clonotype was counted a few times. The chain combines TRBV6-2 or TRBV6-3 with TRBJ2-3; D gene ambiguous. Deletions cut 6 bases from V and 3 bases from J, with 13 bases between. In germline, CDR1 is MNHEY, CDR2 SVGEGT. The CDR3 is 14 residues long. The CDR3 region has the DNA TGTGCCAGCAGCCCTAACCTCCCGACAGATACGCAGTATTTT. This gives the protein CASSPNLPTDTQYF.

CDR3 protein: CATQGGLGEKLFF. The CDR3 coding sequence is TGTGCCACCCAGGGGGGTCTGGGGGAAAAACTGTTTTTT. The V call is TRBV7-9, the J call TRBJ1-4; 7 bases map to TRBD1. The V and J ends lost 10 bases and 8 bases, in that order; junction bases with no gene match: 10. From germline, CDR1 is SEHNR and CDR2 FQNEAQ (reference sequence). CDR3 length: 13 residues.

The chain combines TRBV9 with TRBJ2-5; D is perhaps TRBD1 or TRBD2 (5 bases each). The CDR3 runs 15 residues. Trimming took 1 base from V and 4 from J, leaving 14 bases between them. Germline-derived CDR1 and CDR2 are SGDLS and YYNGEE. CDR3 sequence: CASSVLGVSVETQYF. CDR3 nucleotide sequence: TGTGCCAGCAGCGTATTGGGGGTTTCGGTAGAGACCCAGTACTTC.

This clonotype came up a few times. This chain links TRBV12-3 or TRBV12-4 with TRBJ2-4, with 7 bases matching TRBD1. CDR3 length equals 13 residues. The trim removed 3 bases at V and 4 bases at J, leaving 0 bases unmatched. CDR3 sequence: CASSLTGKNIQYF. CDR3 DNA: TGTGCCAGCAGTTTGACAGGGAAAAACATTCAGTACTTC.

This clonotype was detected a few times. The chain employs TRBV9 and TRBJ2-5, with TRBD1 as a possible D gene (5 bases). This CDR3 contains 16 residues. V dropped 3 bases and J dropped 2 bases, with 17 bases sitting between them. Germline CDR1 SGDLS, CDR2 YYNGEE. The CDR3 coding sequence is TGTGCCAGCAGCGCCACTCAGGGAATTGGACAAGAGACCCAGTACTTC. It translates to CASSATQGIGQETQYF. The full variable domain, rest sourced from reference TRBV9 and TRBJ2-5, is DSGVTQTPKHLITATGQRVTLRCSPRSGDLSVYWYQQSLDQGLQFLIQYYNGEERAKGNILERFSAQQFPDLHSELNLSSLELGDSALYFCASSATQGIGQETQYFGPGTRLLVL.

The CDR3 DNA follows: TGTGCCAGCAGCCAAGATCAGAATATGGGTGAGCAGTACTTC. Protein product: CASSQDQNMGEQYF. The chain links TRBV3-1 to TRBJ2-4, with D unresolved. Germline loops: CDR1 LGHDT, CDR2 YNNKEL (reference sequence). The germline V and J ends were trimmed by 0 bases and 13 bases, with 16 bases remaining between them. The CDR3 has 14 amino acids.

The chain joins TRBV7-9 to TRBJ2-3; TRBD2 matches at 7 bases. The CDR3 totals 12 residues. Per the germline V gene, CDR1 is SEHNR and CDR2 is FQNEAQ (reference sequence). V shed 5 bases and J 5 bases; nucleotides not matched to a gene: 1. CDR3 coding DNA: TGTGCCAGCAGCCGGGAGGTAGATACGCAGTATTTT. Its protein product is CASSREVDTQYF.

V and J are TRBV20-1 and TRBJ2-5, with 7 positions matching TRBD1. TRBJ2-7 explains the end of the DNA better; the J call may be wrong. The CDR3 is made up of 14 amino acids. CDR1 and CDR2 from the germline V gene are DFQATT and SNEGSKA (reference sequence). CDR3 sequence (DNA): TGCAGTGCTAACCGACAGGGATTGCCCTACGAGCAGTACTTC. Translating gives CSANRQGLPYEQYF.

The gene calls are TRBV30 and TRBJ1-2; 8 bases are shared with TRBD1. This CDR3 comprises 13 residues. Per germline, CDR1 GTSNPN and CDR2 SVGIG (reference sequence). The trim removed 1 base at V and 5 bases at J, leaving 3 bases unmatched. Here the CDR3 DNA reads TGTGCCTGGAGTGGACAGGGGTGGTATGGCTACACCTTC. As protein: CAWSGQGWYGYTF.

This sequence joins TRBV29-1 and TRBJ1-2; D gene unclear. V was trimmed by 3 bases and J by 2 bases, leaving 13 bases between them. This CDR3 is 14 amino acids long. In germline, CDR1 is SQVTM, CDR2 ANQGSEA. CDR3: CSVDQGPANYGYTF. The CDR3 region has the DNA TGCAGCGTTGACCAAGGACCGGCAAACTATGGCTACACCTTC.

This clonotype was seen a single time. V is TRBV20-1 and J is TRBJ1-5; 8 positions agree with TRBD1. This CDR3 spans 14 amino acids. CDR1 and CDR2 from the germline V gene are DFQATT and SNEGSKA (reference sequence). Losses at the gene ends were 4 bases for V and 3 bases for J; bases not matched to a gene: 5. DNA of the CDR3: TGCAGTGCTACCTTGCAGGGGGCCAATCAGCCCCAGCATTTT. It is translated as CSATLQGANQPQHF.

This clonotype was seen only once. The chain combines TRBV5-1 with TRBJ1-2; D remains ambiguous. The V end lost 4 bases, the J end lost 5 bases, and 12 bases lay between the germline ends. This CDR3 region has 13 residues. Germline V gene data show CDR1 as SGHRS and CDR2 as YFSETQ. CDR3 bases: TGCGCCAGCAGCCCCGACGGGCGATATGGCTACACCTTC. Its protein is CASSPDGRYGYTF.

The chain recombines TRBV27 with TRBJ2-2; TRBD2 aligns across 10 bases. There are 16 residues in the CDR3. From germline, CDR1 is MNHEY and CDR2 SMNVEV (reference sequence). J was trimmed by 6 bases and V by 5 bases; bases with no gene match: 9. CDR3 sequence reads: CASSPESGRDSGELFF. The CDR3 nucleotides are TGTGCCAGCAGTCCCGAGAGCGGGAGGGATTCCGGGGAGCTGTTTTTT.

The chain couples TRBV27 to TRBJ2-1; D may correspond to TRBD1 or TRBD2 (5 bases each). The CDR3 spans 14 residues. Germline V gene data show CDR1 as MNHEY and CDR2 as SMNVEV (reference sequence). Trimming took off 8 bases at V and 4 bases at J, with 15 bases between the two ends. The CDR3 DNA reads TGTGCCAGCCGACCGGGACGGAATTACAATGAGCAGTTCTTC. Protein: CASRPGRNYNEQFF.

The chain recombines TRBV9 with TRBJ2-3, with unresolved D. The CDR3 runs 14 residues. In germline, CDR1 is SGDLS, CDR2 YYNGEE. V was clipped by 5 bases and J by 4 bases, with 14 bases between them. In nucleotides, the CDR3 is TGTGCCAGCAGGGGTACTGAAGTTGCAGATACGCAGTATTTT. It encodes CASRGTEVADTQYF.

V and J are TRBV15 and TRBJ2-3; TRBD1 agrees at 8 bases. The CDR3 is made up of 15 amino acids. The germline CDR1 and CDR2 sequences are LNHNV and YYDKDF (reference sequence). The V segment lost 5 bases and the J segment 2 bases; nucleotides outside the gene matches: 6. The CDR3 protein is CATSARQGTTDTQYF. CDR3 DNA: TGTGCCACCAGCGCGAGACAGGGGACCACAGATACGCAGTATTTT. The full variable domain, with the rest looked up from reference TRBV15 and TRBJ2-3, is DAMVIQNPRYQVTQFGKPVTLSCSQTLNHNVMYWYQQKSSQAPKLLFHYYDKDFNNEADTPDNFQSRRPNTSFCFLDIRSPGLGDTAMYLCATSARQGTTDTQYFGPGTRLTVL.

The chain employs TRBV4-3 and TRBJ2-3; TRBD1 or TRBD2 may be the D gene (5 bases each). Trimming shortened V by 4 bases and J by 3 bases, and 17 bases separated the two germline ends. The CDR3 covers 16 residues. Germline assignment: CDR1 LGHNA and CDR2 YSLEER. CDR3 residues: CASSRGVEGATDTQYF. CDR3 nucleotide sequence: TGCGCCAGCAGCCGAGGGGTAGAGGGAGCAACAGATACGCAGTATTTT.

The chain links TRBV10-1 to TRBJ2-5, with no clear D. Gene TRBJ2-7 matches the end of the DNA better, so the J call may be wrong. This CDR3 region has 14 residues. The V gene's germline CDR1 is WNHNN and CDR2 SYGVQD (reference sequence). The CDR3 DNA reads TGCGCCAGCAGTGATGTAACCAGCCCATCCGAGCAGTACTTC. Protein: CASSDVTSPSEQYF.

In this sample, this clonotype turned up many times. The rearrangement links TRBV6-5 to TRBJ2-7; D could derive from TRBD1 or TRBD2 (5 bases each). This CDR3 region has 13 residues. Germline values: CDR1 MNHEY, CDR2 SVGAGI. Trimming left V 3 bases short and J 6 bases short, with 12 bases between. The CDR3: CASSYSQGPEQYF. For the CDR3, the DNA is TGTGCCAGCAGTTATTCCCAGGGACCCGAGCAGTACTTC.

The gene calls are TRBV27 and TRBJ1-4; D perhaps matches TRBD1 (5 bases). The CDR3 length is 14 residues. V gave up 3 bases and J gave up 7 bases, with 12 bases separating them. Germline CDR1 and CDR2: MNHEY and SMNVEV (reference sequence). CDR3 residues: CASSFGGMSEKLFF. In DNA, the CDR3 is TGTGCCAGCAGTTTTGGGGGTATGAGTGAAAAACTGTTTTTT.